This record covers a single T cell receptor (beta chain). CDR1 is KGHDR and CDR2 is SFDVKD in the germline V gene. The CDR3 is 14 amino acids. Trimming removed 7 bases from V and 13 bases from J, with 19 bases in between. This entry belongs to a study of CDR3 diversity in severe acne. TCRdb itself ran the PCR reads through MiXCR, one entry per CDR3 protein. This sample yields about 100,000 distinct CDR3 sequences, of which roughly 51% are seen a single time; around 11% belongs to the top ten. V usage is TRBV24-1 and J usage is TRBJ1-6, with D unresolved. The sequence was obtained from a male donor with acne. The sequencing sample was made of blood. DNA for the CDR3: TGTGCCACCAGCCCCGCAGGATTCGAATTCCCCCTCCACTTT. This gives the protein CATSPAGFEFPLHF.